Listed here are 15 T cell receptor beta chains from one sample, sequenced in a study of blood T cell repertoires in COVID-19. Assay: immunoSEQ multiplex PCR; the TCRdb copy retains only in-frame clones and omits some. The sample carries approximately 210,000 clones, approximately 81% recorded once. Sequenced sample: peripheral blood. The origin of the receptors is a woman at least 80 years old with acute or convalescent COVID-19.

The chain couples TRBV11-3 to TRBJ2-7; perhaps TRBD1 as D (6 bases). This CDR3 is built from 14 residues. CDR1 SGHNT and CDR2 YENEEA come from the germline V gene. V lost 2 bases to trimming and J lost 0 bases, with 8 bases between them. CDR3 protein: CASSLTRGSYEQYF. The CDR3 coding sequence is TGTGCCAGCAGCTTAACCAGGGGCTCCTACGAGCAGTACTTC. Full variable domain (outside the CDR3, taken from reference TRBV11-3 and TRBJ2-7): EAGVVQSPRYKIIEKKQPVAFWCNPISGHNTLYWYLQNLGQGPELLIRYENEEAVDDSQLPKDRFSAERLKGVDSTLKIQPAELGDSAVYLCASSLTRGSYEQYFGPGTRLTVT.

This clone was counted only a few times. This CDR3 is also generated by other DNA sequences in the sample. The genes are TRBV3-1 (or the pseudogene TRBV3-2) and TRBJ1-2; weak D call: TRBD1 (6 bases). V was pared by 1 base and J by 5 bases, with 8 bases between. Germline V lookup: CDR1 LGHDT, CDR2 YNNKEL (reference sequence). The CDR3 has 13 residues. The CDR3 loop reads CASSQGTAYGYTF. As DNA, the CDR3 is TGTGCCAGCAGCCAAGGGACAGCGTATGGCTACACCTTC.

The chain uses TRBV29-1 and TRBJ1-1; TRBD1 matches at 8 bases. Germline lookup yields CDR1 SQVTM and CDR2 ANQGSEA. This CDR3 has 10 residues. After removal of 6 bases from V and 13 bases from J, the junction contained 7 bases not matched to a gene. CDR3 in amino acids: CSVGDRTVFF. The DNA for the CDR3 is TGCAGCGTGGGGGACAGGACCGTTTTCTTT.

The V gene is TRBV2, the J gene TRBJ2-5, with D possibly being TRBD1 (7 bases). The CDR3 is made up of 14 amino acids. Germline V CDR1 and CDR2: SNHLY, FYNNEI. Between the trimmed V and J ends, which lost 6 bases and 0 bases, there was a span of 11 bases. The CDR3: CASRAGGNQETQYF. CDR3 nucleotides: TGTGCCAGCAGGGCAGGGGGGAACCAAGAGACCCAGTACTTC. Combining the CDR3 with reference TRBV2 and TRBJ2-5 gives the whole variable domain EPEVTQTPSHQVTQMGQEVILRCVPISNHLYFYWYRQILGQKVEFLVSFYNNEISEKSEIFDDQFSVERPDGSNFTLKIRSTKLEDSAMYFCASRAGGNQETQYFGPGTRLLVL.

The genes are TRBV7-2 and TRBJ1-2, with 7 bases lining up with TRBD1. The CDR3 has 15 amino acids. V lost 4 bases, J lost 5 bases, and 10 bases stayed unmatched. CDR1 SGHTA and CDR2 FQGNSA come from the germline V gene. The CDR3, as DNA: TGTGCCAGCAGCTCCTCGCGGACAGGAGCTTATGGCTACACCTTC. It codes for CASSSSRTGAYGYTF.

This chain connects TRBV30 to TRBJ2-2; 7 bases match TRBD1. The CDR3 totals 14 residues. In germline, CDR1 is GTSNPN, CDR2 SVGIG (reference sequence). Trimming took 2 bases from V and 3 from J; bases not matched to a gene: 3. CDR3: CAWSPTGYTGELFF. As DNA, the CDR3 is TGTGCCTGGAGTCCGACAGGGTACACCGGGGAGCTGTTTTTT.

About this clone: One end of the junction fails to match germline, which may point to a read error. This rearrangement joins TRBV5-1 to TRBJ2-1, with 16 bases matching TRBD2. CDR3 length: 16 residues. Germline V gene lookup returns CDR1 SGHRS and CDR2 YFSETQ. This chain's CDR3 is CASSLDPGLAGGPGVF. DNA for the CDR3: TGCGCCAGCAGCTTGGACCCGGGACTAGCGGGGGGGCCAGGGGTCTTC.

In regard to this clone: Within the sample, other DNA sequences also encode this same CDR3. This sequence joins TRBV9 and TRBJ2-2, with D unresolved. This CDR3 is 14 amino acids long. Germline-derived CDR1 and CDR2 are SGDLS and YYNGEE. V was cut by 1 base and J by 0 bases, with 4 bases left in between. The CDR3 region is CASSVQTNTGELFF. CDR3 DNA sequence: TGTGCCAGCAGCGTACAGACGAACACCGGGGAGCTGTTTTTT. The complete variable domain, with remaining parts taken from reference TRBV9 and TRBJ2-2, reads DSGVTQTPKHLITATGQRVTLRCSPRSGDLSVYWYQQSLDQGLQFLIQYYNGEERAKGNILERFSAQQFPDLHSELNLSSLELGDSALYFCASSVQTNTGELFFGEGSRLTVL.

For the CDR3, the DNA is TGTGCCAGCAGCCCAACTCGGAATTCACCCCTCCACTTT. It encodes CASSPTRNSPLHF. The rearrangement links TRBV7-3 to TRBJ1-6, with unresolved D. V was clipped by 5 bases and J by 7 bases, with 9 bases between them. Germline V gene sequence: CDR1 SGHTA, CDR2 FQGTGA. CDR3 size: 13 residues.

V gene TRBV6-6 combines with J gene TRBJ1-6, with D tentatively TRBD1 (6 bases). The V and J ends lost 5 bases and 7 bases respectively, with 12 bases between them. This CDR3 comprises 14 residues. Looked up from germline, CDR1 is MNHNY and CDR2 is SVGAGI (reference sequence). The CDR3 is CASSLGTPNSPLHF. DNA for the CDR3: TGTGCCAGCAGTCTAGGGACACCGAATTCACCCCTCCACTTT.

V and J are TRBV7-2 and TRBJ1-2; D ambiguous. Germline values: CDR1 SGHTA, CDR2 FQGNSA. There are 12 residues in the CDR3. Trimming took off 4 bases at V and 2 bases at J, with 5 bases between the two ends. In nucleotides, the CDR3 is TGTGCCAGCAGCTCCTTAAACTATGGCTACACCTTC. Translating it yields CASSSLNYGYTF.

This chain connects TRBV3-1 (or the pseudogene TRBV3-2) to TRBJ2-5, with 7 bases fitting TRBD2. With 3 bases clipped from V and 9 bases from J, the junction kept 13 bases outside the gene matches. This CDR3 contains 15 residues. CDR1 LGHDT and CDR2 YNNKEL come from the germline V gene (reference sequence). Written as DNA, the CDR3 is TGTGCCAGCAGCCATGGGGTAGCGGGCGGGTCGGCCCAGTACTTC. Its translation is CASSHGVAGGSAQYF.

The chain is built from TRBV2 and TRBJ2-2; no firm D call. The CDR3 loop spans 13 amino acids. Germline CDR1 SNHLY, CDR2 FYNNEI. V shed 2 bases and J shed 6 bases, with 7 bases lying between them. Here the CDR3 reads CASSERVPGELFF. The CDR3 nucleotides are TGTGCCAGCAGTGAAAGAGTCCCCGGGGAGCTGTTTTTT.

The rearrangement joins TRBV19 to TRBJ1-2; D remains ambiguous. The CDR3 consists of 13 residues. From germline, CDR1 is LNHDA and CDR2 SQIVND (reference sequence). V dropped 7 bases and J dropped 2 bases, with 11 bases sitting between them. This CDR3 reads CASTEAGNYGYTF. For the CDR3, the DNA is TGTGCCAGTACCGAAGCGGGCAACTATGGCTACACCTTC.

This chain uses TRBV5-1 with TRBJ2-1; TRBD2 matches at 12 bases. The CDR3 is made up of 15 amino acids. Per germline, CDR1 SGHRS and CDR2 YFSETQ. V gave up 3 bases and J gave up 7 bases; unmatched junction bases: 5. The chain's CDR3 is CASSSSSGGANEQFF. The DNA of the CDR3 is TGCGCCAGCAGCTCTTCTAGCGGGGGGGCTAATGAGCAGTTCTTC.